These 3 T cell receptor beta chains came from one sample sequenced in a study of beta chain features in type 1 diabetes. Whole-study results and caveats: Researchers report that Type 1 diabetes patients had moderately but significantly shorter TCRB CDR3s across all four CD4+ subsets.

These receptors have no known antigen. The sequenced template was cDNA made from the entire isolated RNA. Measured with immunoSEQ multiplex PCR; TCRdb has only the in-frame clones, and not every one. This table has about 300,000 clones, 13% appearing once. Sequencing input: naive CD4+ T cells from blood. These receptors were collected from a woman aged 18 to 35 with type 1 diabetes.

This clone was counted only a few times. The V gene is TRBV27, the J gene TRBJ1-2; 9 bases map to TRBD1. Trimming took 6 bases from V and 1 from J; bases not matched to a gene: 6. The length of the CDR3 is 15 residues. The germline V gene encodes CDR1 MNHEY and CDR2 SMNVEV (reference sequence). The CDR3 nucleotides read TGTGCCAGCAGCAGGAGACAGGGGGTTAACTATGGCTACACCTTC. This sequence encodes CASSRRQGVNYGYTF.

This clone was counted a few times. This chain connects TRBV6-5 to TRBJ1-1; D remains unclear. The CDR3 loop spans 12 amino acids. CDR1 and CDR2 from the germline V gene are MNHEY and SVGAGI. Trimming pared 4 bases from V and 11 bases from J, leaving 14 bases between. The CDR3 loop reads CASSSYGVEAFF. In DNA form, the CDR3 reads TGTGCCAGCAGTTCCTACGGGGTAGAGGCTTTCTTT.

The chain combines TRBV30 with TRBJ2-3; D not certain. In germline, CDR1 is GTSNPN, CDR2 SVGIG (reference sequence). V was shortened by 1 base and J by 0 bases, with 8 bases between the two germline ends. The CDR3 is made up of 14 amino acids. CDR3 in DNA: TGTGCCTGGAGTGGCAGGATAAGCACAGATACGCAGTATTTT. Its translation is CAWSGRISTDTQYF. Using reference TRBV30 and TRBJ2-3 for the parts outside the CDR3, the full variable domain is SQTIHQWPATLVQPVGSPLSLECTVEGTSNPNLYWYRQAAGRGLQLLFYSVGIGQISSEVPQNLSASRPQDRQFILSSKKLLLSDSGFYLCAWSGRISTDTQYFGPGTRLTVL.